This T cell receptor beta chain was identified during a study of somatic mutations in cytotoxic T cells in rheumatoid arthritis. V was shortened by 6 bases and J by 4 bases, with 9 bases between the two germline ends. The V gene's germline CDR1 is SGHAT and CDR2 FQNNGV. CDR3 length equals 12 residues. The table came from immunoSEQ multiplex PCR; TCRdb's copy has only in-frame clones and leaves some out. The table includes fewer than 20,000 clones, roughly four fifths detected once. The TCR comes from an adult with rheumatoid arthritis. Sequencing was done on a sample of CD8+ T cells sorted from blood. The rearrangement joins TRBV11-2 to TRBJ1-1; D possibly corresponds to TRBD1 (6 bases). The CDR3: CASSEGGTEAFF. CDR3 sequence (DNA): TGTGCCAGCAGTGAGGGGGGCACTGAAGCTTTCTTT. Variable domain in full (rest from reference TRBV11-2 and TRBJ1-1): EAGVAQSPRYKIIEKRQSVAFWCNPISGHATLYWYQQILGQGPKLLIQFQNNGVVDDSQLPKDRFSAERLKGVDSTLKIQPAKLEDSAVYLCASSEGGTEAFFGQGTRLTVV.